The 32 T cell receptor beta chains presented below share a single source sample, sequenced in a study of shared clonotypes between healthy human individuals. The method was immunoSEQ multiplex PCR; TCRdb's version includes in-frame clones alone and lacks a portion of them. This sample carries roughly 2.2 million clones, approximately 93% of them seen once, and the ten largest clones take about 0.39%. Source material: naive CD4+ T cells from PBMCs. Subset denoted: CD45RA+ positively selected. These receptors came from a man aged 18 to 29 in good health. Some clones in this sample may be carry-over from other donors' samples.

CDR3 DNA: TGTGCCAGCAGTCGACAGGACGGCTACACCTTC. Translated, it gives CASSRQDGYTF. V is TRBV28 and J is TRBJ1-2; D might be TRBD1 (6 bases). CDR3 length: 11 residues. Germline V lookup: CDR1 MDHEN, CDR2 SYDVKM. V was clipped by 5 bases and J by 8 bases, with 9 bases between them.

The chain recombines TRBV7-2 with TRBJ1-4; possibly TRBD1 for D (6 bases). The CDR3 spans 13 residues. V lost 5 bases and J 7 bases, leaving 11 bases between the germline ends. CDR1 and CDR2 from the germline V gene are SGHTA and FQGNSA. This CDR3 reads CASSQGQPEKLFF. CDR3 in DNA: TGTGCCAGCAGCCAAGGACAGCCTGAAAAACTGTTTTTT.

DNA for the CDR3: TGTGCCAGTAGTCAACGGGCGACTAGCGGGAGAGAGCAGAAAGAGACCCAGTACTTC. It codes for CASSQRATSGREQKETQYF. The chain couples TRBV19 to TRBJ2-5; TRBD2 agrees at 12 bases. The CDR3 length is 19 residues. Germline values: CDR1 LNHDA, CDR2 SQIVND (reference sequence). J lost 3 bases, V lost 5 bases, and 16 bases had no gene match.

CDR3 residues: CASSQEVAGVRTDTQYF. CDR3 bases: TGCGCCAGCAGCCAAGAAGTAGCGGGAGTTCGCACAGATACGCAGTATTTT. The rearrangement uses TRBV4-1 and TRBJ2-3; 9 nucleotides align to TRBD2. Germline-derived CDR1 and CDR2 are MGHRA and YSYEKL. V was clipped by 0 bases and J by 1 base; unmatched bases: 5. This CDR3 contains 17 residues.

DNA of the CDR3: TGTGCCAGCAGTGTTCTAGCGGGAGGGACCGGGGAGCTGTTTTTT. Residues: CASSVLAGGTGELFF. The V and J genes are TRBV6-1 and TRBJ2-2; 12 bases align to TRBD2. CDR1 and CDR2 (germline): MNHNS, SASEGT. This CDR3 contains 15 residues. Unmatched junction bases numbered 2, after V lost 4 bases and J lost 5 bases.

The gene calls are TRBV2 and TRBJ2-1; 13 bases line up with TRBD2. Germline V lookup: CDR1 SNHLY, CDR2 FYNNEI. This CDR3 is 19 amino acids long. Trimming at V came to 6 bases and at J to 1 base, leaving 12 bases not matched to a gene. For the CDR3, the DNA is TGTGCCAGCAGCGACGGGACTAGCGGGAAAGGTGGGTCCTACAATGAGCAGTTCTTC. It translates to CASSDGTSGKGGSYNEQFF.

The genes are TRBV5-6 and TRBJ1-2; 9 bases align to TRBD1. There are 14 residues in the CDR3. Germline loops: CDR1 SGHDT, CDR2 YYEEEE. Unmatched junction bases numbered 6, after V lost 3 bases and J lost 6 bases. CDR3 amino acids: CASSWGQGENGYTF. The CDR3 DNA reads as TGTGCCAGCAGCTGGGGACAGGGCGAAAATGGCTACACCTTC.

In nucleotides, the CDR3 is TGTGCCAGCAGCTTAGGAGGGGGTCAGCCCCAGCATTTT. Protein: CASSLGGGQPQHF. The rearrangement links TRBV7-8 to TRBJ1-5, with D perhaps TRBD1 (6 bases). CDR1 and CDR2 from the germline V gene are SGHVS and FQNEAQ. V lost 1 base to trimming and J lost 6 bases, with 7 bases between them. This CDR3 is 13 amino acids long.

J is TRBJ2-2 and V is TRBV30; D perhaps matches TRBD2 (5 bases). Trimming cost V 0 bases and J 2 bases, with 7 bases left between them. The CDR3 extends over 14 amino acids. Germline loops: CDR1 GTSNPN, CDR2 SVGIG (reference sequence). CDR3 loop: CAWSVADNTGELFF. In DNA, the CDR3 is TGTGCCTGGAGTGTAGCGGACAACACCGGGGAGCTGTTTTTT.

The chain combines TRBV7-6 with TRBJ1-2, with 7 bases fitting TRBD1. Germline lookup yields CDR1 SGHVS and CDR2 FNYEAQ. The CDR3 spans 13 residues. The V and J ends lost 5 bases and 8 bases, in that order; junction bases with no gene match: 8. The CDR3 loop reads CASSLGTEGGYTF. As DNA, the CDR3 is TGTGCCAGCAGCCTCGGGACAGAAGGCGGCTACACCTTC. Supplemented by reference TRBV7-6 and TRBJ1-2, the full variable domain reads GAGVSQSPRYKVTKRGQDVALRCDPISGHVSLYWYRQALGQGPEFLTYFNYEAQQDKSGLPNDRFSAERPEGSISTLTIQRTEQRDSAMYRCASSLGTEGGYTFGSGTRLTVV.

This chain joins TRBV5-4 and TRBJ2-3; tentative D call: TRBD2 (7 bases). The V gene lost 4 bases and the J gene lost 2 bases, with 20 bases spanning the gap. CDR1 is SGHNT, CDR2 YYREEE, per germline (reference sequence). The CDR3 contains 17 residues. The CDR3 coding sequence is TGTGCCAGCAGCCCTGGGGGGGCAGGGCCTTTCACAGATACGCAGTATTTT. This codes for CASSPGGAGPFTDTQYF.

The chain couples TRBV28 to TRBJ2-2; D possibly uses TRBD1 or TRBD2 (5 bases each). Germline V CDR1 and CDR2: MDHEN, SYDVKM. The V and J ends lost 4 bases and 5 bases respectively, with 11 bases between them. The CDR3 is made up of 14 amino acids. The CDR3 DNA is TGTGCCAGCAGTTCCGGGACCCGGACCGGGGAGCTGTTTTTT. Translated: CASSSGTRTGELFF.

The J gene is TRBJ2-1, the V gene TRBV28, with D perhaps matching TRBD1 (6 bases). The V and J ends lost 3 bases and 3 bases respectively, with 12 bases between them. Germline lookup yields CDR1 MDHEN and CDR2 SYDVKM. The CDR3 loop spans 15 amino acids. The CDR3 DNA follows: TGTGCCAGCAGTTTTACCAGGGGAGACTACAATGAGCAGTTCTTC. Translating it yields CASSFTRGDYNEQFF. Full variable domain (missing parts from reference TRBV28 and TRBJ2-1): DVKVTQSSRYLVKRTGEKVFLECVQDMDHENMFWYRQDPGLGLRLIYFSYDVKMKEKGDIPEGYSVSREKKERFSLILESASTNQTSMYLCASSFTRGDYNEQFFGPGTRLTVL.

This chain uses TRBV2 with TRBJ2-7; perhaps TRBD1 as D (5 bases). Germline CDR1 and CDR2: SNHLY and FYNNEI. This CDR3 region has 11 residues. Trimming stripped 5 bases from V and 10 bases from J, with 12 bases between. The CDR3 region is CASSYDSPQYF. The CDR3 DNA reads as TGTGCCAGCAGTTACGACAGCCCTCAGTACTTC.

With respect to this clone: Additional DNA sequences in this sample encode the identical CDR3. The J gene is TRBJ2-6, the V gene TRBV27; D gene uncertain. Germline-derived CDR1 and CDR2 are MNHEY and SMNVEV (reference sequence). CDR3 length equals 13 residues. V was cut by 6 bases and J by 4 bases, with 7 bases left in between. CDR3 DNA: TGTGCCAGCAGCCCCCGAGGGGCCAACGTCCTGACTTTC. Translated: CASSPRGANVLTF.

The V and J genes are TRBV19 and TRBJ2-2, with unresolved D. Germline V gives CDR1 LNHDA, CDR2 SQIVND (reference sequence). The CDR3 sequence is 12 residues long. The V end was cut by 7 bases, the J end by 0 bases, with 3 bases between. CDR3 bases: TGTGCCAGTACTACGAACACCGGGGAGCTGTTTTTT. This codes for CASTTNTGELFF. The variable domain in full, completed from reference TRBV19 and TRBJ2-2, reads DGGITQSPKYLFRKEGQNVTLSCEQNLNHDAMYWYRQDPGQGLRLIYYSQIVNDFQKGDIAEGYSVSREKKESFPLTVTSAQKNPTAFYLCASTTNTGELFFGEGSRLTVL.

The chain is built from TRBV5-1 and TRBJ2-5; a weak D match, TRBD2 (6 bases). Germline V gives CDR1 SGHRS, CDR2 YFSETQ. CDR3 length: 15 amino acids. The V end lost 1 base, the J end lost 10 bases, and 20 bases lay between the germline ends. The CDR3 is CASSLNVGGREDQYF. The CDR3 bases are TGCGCCAGCAGCTTGAACGTCGGTGGCAGGGAGGACCAGTACTTC.

The chain combines TRBV11-2 with TRBJ2-7, with TRBD2 matching 9 bases. V shed 5 bases and J 0 bases; nucleotides not matched to a gene: 2. This CDR3 has 14 residues. In germline, CDR1 is SGHAT, CDR2 FQNNGV. The CDR3 loop is CASSLAGNSYEQYF. CDR3 DNA: TGTGCCAGCAGCCTAGCGGGAAACTCCTACGAGCAGTACTTC.

The genes are TRBV5-6 and TRBJ2-3; 7 bases fit TRBD2. This CDR3 has 14 amino acids. Germline lookup yields CDR1 SGHDT and CDR2 YYEEEE. Trimming cost V 4 bases and J 3 bases; bases outside gene matches: 5. The CDR3 region is CASSPEGGTDTQYF. CDR3 sequence (DNA): TGTGCCAGCAGCCCCGAGGGAGGGACAGATACGCAGTATTTT.

This clone was recorded only once. This rearrangement joins TRBV5-4 to TRBJ2-5; 8 positions agree with TRBD1. J lost 5 bases, V lost 2 bases, and 11 bases had no gene match. The CDR3 has 16 amino acids. CDR1 SGHNT and CDR2 YYREEE come from the germline V gene (reference sequence). CDR3 DNA sequence: TGTGCCAGCAGCTTAAGTTCATACAGGGGGTGGGAGACCCAGTACTTC. Protein: CASSLSSYRGWETQYF.

The chain combines TRBV21-1 with TRBJ2-3; the table's D call, TRBD1, was not checked against the DNA. TRBV21-1 represents a pseudogene. This CDR3 has 17 residues. The CDR3 reads CASSKRVWDSCTHTQYF. The CDR3 region has the DNA TGTGCCAGCAGCAAGAGGGTGTGGGACAGTTGCACTCATACGCAGTATTTT.

Remarks on this clone: The same CDR3 is also encoded by other DNA sequences in this sample. The CDR3: CSVAAAGSYEQYF. The CDR3 bases are TGCAGCGTTGCAGCGGCCGGATCCTACGAGCAGTACTTC. The chain links TRBV29-1 to TRBJ2-7; possible D gene TRBD2, 5 bases. The CDR3 length is 13 residues. The V gene lost 4 bases and the J gene lost 1 base, with 11 bases spanning the gap. CDR1 and CDR2 from the germline V gene are SQVTM and ANQGSEA.

The count of this clone is one. The V and J genes are TRBV5-1 and TRBJ2-7, with TRBD2 matching over 9 bases. The V gene's germline CDR1 is SGHRS and CDR2 YFSETQ. The V and J ends lost 4 bases and 6 bases, in that order; junction bases with no gene match: 8. The CDR3 extends over 14 amino acids. The CDR3 region is CASSTVAGVVEQYF. The CDR3 nucleotides read TGCGCCAGCAGCACCGTAGCGGGAGTAGTCGAGCAGTACTTC.

Worth noting for this clone: The sample carries other DNA sequences with the same CDR3. J is TRBJ1-2 and V is TRBV6-6, with D unclear. In germline, CDR1 is MNHNY, CDR2 SVGAGI (reference sequence). Trimming left V 0 bases short and J 5 bases short, with 7 bases between. The CDR3 contains 13 residues. The CDR3 DNA reads TGTGCCAGCAGTTACTCCCAAGGGTATGGCTACACCTTC. Its translation is CASSYSQGYGYTF.

V gene TRBV19 combines with J gene TRBJ2-6, with unresolved D. CDR3 length: 15 amino acids. The V and J ends lost 3 bases and 1 base respectively, with 7 bases between them. CDR1 is LNHDA, CDR2 SQIVND, per germline (reference sequence). CDR3 DNA: TGTGCCAGTAGTATCCCCCTATCTGGGGCCAACGTCCTGACTTTC. Its translation: CASSIPLSGANVLTF.

This clone appeared once. The genes are TRBV27 and TRBJ2-7; 12 bases are shared with TRBD1. Trimming cost V 6 bases and J 6 bases; bases outside gene matches: 9. The CDR3 has 15 amino acids. CDR1 and CDR2 (germline): MNHEY, SMNVEV (reference sequence). DNA for the CDR3: TGTGCCAGCAGGCCTGCCGGGACAGGGGGCCCCGAGCAGTACTTC. It yields the protein CASRPAGTGGPEQYF.

The genes are TRBV6-6 and TRBJ1-2; possible D gene TRBD1, 6 bases. V gave up 6 bases and J gave up 1 base, with 18 bases separating them. The germline V gene encodes CDR1 MNHNY and CDR2 SVGAGI (reference sequence). The CDR3 runs 16 residues. CDR3 residues: CASSPRGAISNYGYTF. The CDR3 nucleotides read TGTGCCAGCAGCCCCCGGGGGGCCATTAGTAACTATGGCTACACCTTC.

Concerning this clone itself: Other DNA sequences of this sample code for an identical CDR3. This chain joins TRBV18 and TRBJ1-4; unclear D gene. Trimming took 0 bases from V and 8 from J, leaving 7 bases between them. The CDR3 totals 13 residues. Germline V CDR1 and CDR2: KGHSH, LQKENI. In DNA, the CDR3 is TGTGCCAGCTCACCACCGTCGGACGAAAAACTGTTTTTT. This encodes CASSPPSDEKLFF.

This rearrangement joins TRBV2 to TRBJ2-5, with D unresolved. CDR3 length equals 14 residues. Trimming pared 8 bases from V and 4 bases from J, leaving 17 bases between. CDR1 and CDR2 (germline): SNHLY, FYNNEI. The CDR3 region has the DNA TGTGCCAGCTGTAGGAATGTCGGGTTAGAGACCCAGTACTTC. The encoded protein is CASCRNVGLETQYF.

V is TRBV6-6 and J is TRBJ2-1; a weak D match, TRBD2 (6 bases). Trimming stripped 6 bases from V and 1 base from J, with 13 bases between. CDR1 is MNHNY, CDR2 SVGAGI, per germline (reference sequence). The CDR3 has 15 amino acids. The DNA of the CDR3 is TGTGCCAGCAGAGGGACTTCAGGGTCCTACAATGAGCAGTTCTTC. Amino acid sequence: CASRGTSGSYNEQFF.

This clone was counted a single time. This chain links TRBV30 with TRBJ2-1; 9 positions match TRBD2. The CDR3 extends over 17 amino acids. Germline CDR1 and CDR2: GTSNPN and SVGIG (reference sequence). With 2 bases clipped from V and 6 bases from J, the junction kept 14 bases outside the gene matches. The CDR3 spells CAWSRPLAGGPLNEQFF. The CDR3 DNA reads as TGTGCCTGGAGTAGACCCCTGGCGGGAGGGCCCCTCAATGAGCAGTTCTTC.

The rearrangement joins TRBV28 to TRBJ2-3; D unclear. The CDR3 runs to 12 residues. The germline V and J ends were trimmed by 5 bases and 6 bases, with 9 bases remaining between them. Germline V lookup: CDR1 MDHEN, CDR2 SYDVKM. The chain's CDR3 is CASSRLMDTQYF. As DNA, the CDR3 is TGTGCCAGCAGTCGATTAATGGATACGCAGTATTTT.